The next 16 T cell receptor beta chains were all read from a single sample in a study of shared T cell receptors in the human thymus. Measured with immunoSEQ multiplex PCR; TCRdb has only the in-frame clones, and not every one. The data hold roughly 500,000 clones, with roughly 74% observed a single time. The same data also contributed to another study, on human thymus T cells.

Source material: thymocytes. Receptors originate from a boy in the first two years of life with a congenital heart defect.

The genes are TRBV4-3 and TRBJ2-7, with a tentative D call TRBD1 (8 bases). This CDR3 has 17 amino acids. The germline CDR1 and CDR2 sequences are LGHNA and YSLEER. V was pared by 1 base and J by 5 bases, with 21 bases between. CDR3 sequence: CASSQGQGRRENHEQYF. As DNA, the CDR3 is TGCGCCAGCAGCCAAGGACAGGGGAGGCGGGAGAACCACGAGCAGTACTTC.

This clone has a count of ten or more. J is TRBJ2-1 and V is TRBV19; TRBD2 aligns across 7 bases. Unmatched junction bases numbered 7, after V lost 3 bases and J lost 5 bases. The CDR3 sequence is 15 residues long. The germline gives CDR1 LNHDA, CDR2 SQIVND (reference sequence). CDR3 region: CASSMLPSGNNEQFF. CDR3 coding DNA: TGTGCCAGTAGTATGCTGCCTAGCGGAAACAATGAGCAGTTCTTC.

CDR3 sequence (DNA): TGTGCCAGCTCACCACGAAACAGGGGTGACGAGCAGTACTTC. This encodes CASSPRNRGDEQYF. The chain links TRBV18 to TRBJ2-7; 7 nucleotides match TRBD1. Germline V gives CDR1 KGHSH, CDR2 LQKENI. V was clipped by 1 base and J by 5 bases; unmatched bases: 5. The CDR3 spans 14 residues.

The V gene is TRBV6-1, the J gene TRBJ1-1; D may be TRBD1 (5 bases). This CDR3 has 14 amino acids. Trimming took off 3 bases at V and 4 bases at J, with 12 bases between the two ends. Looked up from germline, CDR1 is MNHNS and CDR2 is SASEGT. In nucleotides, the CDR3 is TGTGCCAGCAGTGACGCCAGGGAGGGCACTGAAGCTTTCTTT. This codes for CASSDAREGTEAFF.

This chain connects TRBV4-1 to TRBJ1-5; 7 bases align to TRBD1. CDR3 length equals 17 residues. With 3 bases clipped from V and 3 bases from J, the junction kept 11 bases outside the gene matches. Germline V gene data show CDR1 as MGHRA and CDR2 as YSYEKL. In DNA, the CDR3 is TGCGCCAGCAGCCAGACCGACAGGGAGAGTAACAATCAGCCCCAGCATTTT. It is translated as CASSQTDRESNNQPQHF.

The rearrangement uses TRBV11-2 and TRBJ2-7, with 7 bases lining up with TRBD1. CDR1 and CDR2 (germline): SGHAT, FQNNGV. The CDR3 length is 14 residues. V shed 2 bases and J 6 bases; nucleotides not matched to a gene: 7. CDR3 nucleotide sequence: TGTGCCAGCAGCTTAAATGAGGGGGCACGCGAGCAGTACTTC. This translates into CASSLNEGAREQYF.

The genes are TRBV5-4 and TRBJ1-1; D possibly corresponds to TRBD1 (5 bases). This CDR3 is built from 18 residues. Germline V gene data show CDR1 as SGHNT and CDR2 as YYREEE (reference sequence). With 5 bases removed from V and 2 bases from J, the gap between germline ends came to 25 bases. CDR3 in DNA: TGTGCCAGCAGGCATTACCACCCGGGGGTCACTAGCAACACTGAAGCTTTCTTT. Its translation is CASRHYHPGVTSNTEAFF.

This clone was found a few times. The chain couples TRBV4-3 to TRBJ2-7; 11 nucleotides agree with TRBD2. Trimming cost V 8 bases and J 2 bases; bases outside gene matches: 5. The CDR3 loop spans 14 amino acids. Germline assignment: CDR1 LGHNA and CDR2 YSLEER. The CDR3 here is CASRSGRAPYEQYF. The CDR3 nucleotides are TGCGCCAGCCGTAGCGGGAGGGCCCCCTACGAGCAGTACTTC.

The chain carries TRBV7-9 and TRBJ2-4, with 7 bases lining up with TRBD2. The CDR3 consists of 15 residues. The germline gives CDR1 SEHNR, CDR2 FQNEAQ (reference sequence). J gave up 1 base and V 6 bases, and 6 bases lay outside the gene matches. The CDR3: CASRSGGGAKNIQYF. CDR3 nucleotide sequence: TGTGCCAGCAGATCCGGGGGAGGGGCCAAAAACATTCAGTACTTC.

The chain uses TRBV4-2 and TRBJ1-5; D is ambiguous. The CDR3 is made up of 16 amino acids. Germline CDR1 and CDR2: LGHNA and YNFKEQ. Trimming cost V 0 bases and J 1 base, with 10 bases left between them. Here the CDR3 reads CASSQESPGSNQPQHF. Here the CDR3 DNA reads TGTGCCAGCAGCCAAGAGAGCCCCGGGAGCAATCAGCCCCAGCATTTT.

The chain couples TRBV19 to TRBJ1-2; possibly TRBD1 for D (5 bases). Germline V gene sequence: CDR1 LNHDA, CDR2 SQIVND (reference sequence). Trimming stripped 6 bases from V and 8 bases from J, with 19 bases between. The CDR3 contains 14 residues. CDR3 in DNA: TGTGCCAGTAGCTCGGGGGAGGCAGGAGGAGGCTACACCTTC. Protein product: CASSSGEAGGGYTF. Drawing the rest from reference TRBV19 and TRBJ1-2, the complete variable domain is DGGITQSPKYLFRKEGQNVTLSCEQNLNHDAMYWYRQDPGQGLRLIYYSQIVNDFQKGDIAEGYSVSREKKESFPLTVTSAQKNPTAFYLCASSSGEAGGGYTFGSGTRLTVV.

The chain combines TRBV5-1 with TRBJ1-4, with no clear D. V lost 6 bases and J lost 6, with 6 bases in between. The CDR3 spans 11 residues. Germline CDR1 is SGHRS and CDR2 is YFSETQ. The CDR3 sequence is CASMGDEKLFF. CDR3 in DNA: TGCGCCAGCATGGGAGATGAAAAACTGTTTTTT.

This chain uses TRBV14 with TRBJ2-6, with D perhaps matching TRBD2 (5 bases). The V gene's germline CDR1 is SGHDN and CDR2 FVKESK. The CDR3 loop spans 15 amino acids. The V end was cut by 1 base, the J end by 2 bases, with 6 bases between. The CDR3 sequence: CASSQGGPGANVLTF. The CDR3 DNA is TGTGCCAGCAGCCAAGGAGGGCCTGGGGCCAACGTCCTGACTTTC.

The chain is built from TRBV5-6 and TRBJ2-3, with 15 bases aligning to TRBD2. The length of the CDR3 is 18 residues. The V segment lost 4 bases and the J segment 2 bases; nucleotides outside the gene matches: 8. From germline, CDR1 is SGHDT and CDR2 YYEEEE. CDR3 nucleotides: TGTGCCAGCAGCGCCCGGACTAGCGGGAGGGTGACCACAGATACGCAGTATTTT. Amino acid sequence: CASSARTSGRVTTDTQYF.

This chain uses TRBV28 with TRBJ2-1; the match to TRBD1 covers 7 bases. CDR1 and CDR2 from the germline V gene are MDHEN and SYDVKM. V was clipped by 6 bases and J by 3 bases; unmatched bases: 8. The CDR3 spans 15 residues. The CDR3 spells CASSQGQFHYNEQFF. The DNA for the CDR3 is TGTGCCAGCAGCCAGGGACAGTTCCACTACAATGAGCAGTTCTTC.

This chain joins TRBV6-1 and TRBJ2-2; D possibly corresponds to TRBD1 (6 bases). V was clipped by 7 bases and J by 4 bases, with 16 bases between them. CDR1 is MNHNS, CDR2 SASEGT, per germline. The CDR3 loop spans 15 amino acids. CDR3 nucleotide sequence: TGTGCCAGCAAATCAGGGGACACCCTCACCGGGGAGCTGTTTTTT. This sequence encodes CASKSGDTLTGELFF.